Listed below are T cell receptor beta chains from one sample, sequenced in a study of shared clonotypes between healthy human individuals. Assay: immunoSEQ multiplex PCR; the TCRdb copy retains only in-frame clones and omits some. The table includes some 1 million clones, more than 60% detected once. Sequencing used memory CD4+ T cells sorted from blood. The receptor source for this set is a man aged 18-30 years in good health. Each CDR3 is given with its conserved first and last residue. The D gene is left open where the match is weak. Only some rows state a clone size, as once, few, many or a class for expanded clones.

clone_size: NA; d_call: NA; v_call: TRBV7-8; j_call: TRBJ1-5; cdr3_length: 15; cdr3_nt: TGTGCCAGCAGCCTGGACGTTTTTAGCAATCAGCCCCAGCATTTT; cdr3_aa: CASSLDVFSNQPQHF
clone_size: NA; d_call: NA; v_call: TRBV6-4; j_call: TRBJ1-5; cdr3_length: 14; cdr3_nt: TGTGCCAGGGTTTCAGGGTATAGCAATCAGCCCCAGCATTTT; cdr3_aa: CARVSGYSNQPQHF
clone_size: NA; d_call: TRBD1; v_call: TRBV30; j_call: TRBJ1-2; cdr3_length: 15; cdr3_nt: TGTGCCTGGAGTCGCTCCGGGACAGGGGCCGGGGGCTACACCTTC; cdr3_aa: CAWSRSGTGAGGYTF
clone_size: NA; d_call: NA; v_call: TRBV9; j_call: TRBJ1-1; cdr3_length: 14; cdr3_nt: TGTGCCAGCAGCGCCACCGGGGGAGTCACTGAAGCTTTCTTT; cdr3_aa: CASSATGGVTEAFF
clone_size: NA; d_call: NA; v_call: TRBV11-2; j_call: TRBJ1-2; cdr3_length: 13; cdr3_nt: TGTGCCAGCAGCTTAAGCCAGGGTTATGGCTACACCTTC; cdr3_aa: CASSLSQGYGYTF
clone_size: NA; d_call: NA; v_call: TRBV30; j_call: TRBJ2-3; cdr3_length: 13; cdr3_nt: TGTGCCTGGGAGCGAGGGGCTGAAGATACGCAGTATTTT; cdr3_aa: CAWERGAEDTQYF
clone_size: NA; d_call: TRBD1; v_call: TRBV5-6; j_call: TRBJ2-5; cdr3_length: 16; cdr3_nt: TGTGCCAGCAGCGCCACGCCAACAGGGGGCGGCGGGACCCAGTACTTC; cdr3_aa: CASSATPTGGGGTQYF
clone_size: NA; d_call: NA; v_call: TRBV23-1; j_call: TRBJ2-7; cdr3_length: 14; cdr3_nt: TGCGCCAGCAGTCAATCGTCAGGGGCCTACGAGCAGTACTTC; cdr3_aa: CASSQSSGAYEQYF
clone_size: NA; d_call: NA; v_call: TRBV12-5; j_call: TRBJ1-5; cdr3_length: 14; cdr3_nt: TGTGCTAGTGGTTTGGGACAGGATAATCAGCCCCAGCATTTT; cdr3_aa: CASGLGQDNQPQHF
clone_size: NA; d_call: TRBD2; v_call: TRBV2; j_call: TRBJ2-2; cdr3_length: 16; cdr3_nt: TGTGCCAGCAGCCTACTAGCGGGGGCCAACACCGGGGAGCTGTTTTTT; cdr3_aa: CASSLLAGANTGELFF
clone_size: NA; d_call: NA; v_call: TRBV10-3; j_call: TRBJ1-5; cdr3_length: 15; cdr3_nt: TGTGCCATCAGTCCTGTCTTAGGTAGCAATCAGCCCCAGCATTTT; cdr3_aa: CAISPVLGSNQPQHF
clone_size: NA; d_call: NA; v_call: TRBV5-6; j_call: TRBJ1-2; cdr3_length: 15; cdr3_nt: TGTGCCAGCAGCTTGGACAGCCGGCAGGGCTATGGCTACACCTTC; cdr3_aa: CASSLDSRQGYGYTF
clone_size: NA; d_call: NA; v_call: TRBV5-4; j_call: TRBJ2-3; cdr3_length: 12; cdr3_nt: TGTGCCAGCAGCTTTGGACAGACGTCCCAGTATTTT; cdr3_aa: CASSFGQTSQYF
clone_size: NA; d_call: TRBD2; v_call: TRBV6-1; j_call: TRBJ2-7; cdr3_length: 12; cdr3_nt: TGTGCCAGCAGTGAAGCGCTGGGGGGGGAGTACTTC; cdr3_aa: CASSEALGGEYF
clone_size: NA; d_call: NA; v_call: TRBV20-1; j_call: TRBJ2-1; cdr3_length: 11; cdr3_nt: TGCAGTGCCAGGACCTACAATGAGCAGTTCTTC; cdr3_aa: CSARTYNEQFF
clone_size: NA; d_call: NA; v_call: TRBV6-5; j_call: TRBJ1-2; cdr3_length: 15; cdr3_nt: TGTGCCAGCAGTTCCGACAGGCTACGAGAATATGGCTACACCTTC; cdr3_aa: CASSSDRLREYGYTF
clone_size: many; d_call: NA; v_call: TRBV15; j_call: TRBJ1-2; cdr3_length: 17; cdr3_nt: TGTGCCACCAGCAGAGATTTTAATAGCGGGGCTAACTATGGCTACACCTTC; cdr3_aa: CATSRDFNSGANYGYTF
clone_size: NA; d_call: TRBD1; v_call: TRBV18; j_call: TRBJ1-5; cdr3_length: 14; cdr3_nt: TGTGCCAGCTCACCGACAGGGGGTGGGCAGCCCCAGCATTTT; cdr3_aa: CASSPTGGGQPQHF
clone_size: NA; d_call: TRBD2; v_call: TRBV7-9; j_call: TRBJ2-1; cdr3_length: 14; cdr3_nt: TGTGCCAGCAGCTTACAGCGGGACCACAATGAGCAGTTCTTC; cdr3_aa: CASSLQRDHNEQFF
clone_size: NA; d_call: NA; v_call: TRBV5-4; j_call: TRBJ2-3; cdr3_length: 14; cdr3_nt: TGTGCCAGCAGCTTGGGTAGGGGCACAGATACGCAGTATTTT; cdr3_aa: CASSLGRGTDTQYF
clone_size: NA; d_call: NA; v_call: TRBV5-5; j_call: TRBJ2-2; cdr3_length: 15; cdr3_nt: TGTGCCAGCACACAGGTGGAGGGATCAGCCGGGGAGCTGTTTTTT; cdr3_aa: CASTQVEGSAGELFF
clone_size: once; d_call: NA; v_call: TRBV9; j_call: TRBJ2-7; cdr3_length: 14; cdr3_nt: TGTGCCAGCAGCGTAGATCCAAGGTCCTACGAGCAGTACTTC; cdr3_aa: CASSVDPRSYEQYF
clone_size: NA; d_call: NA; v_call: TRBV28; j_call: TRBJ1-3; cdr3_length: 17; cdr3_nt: TGTGCCAGCAGTACGGGGGCAGGAGGATTTAGTGGAAACACCATATATTTT; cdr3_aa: CASSTGAGGFSGNTIYF
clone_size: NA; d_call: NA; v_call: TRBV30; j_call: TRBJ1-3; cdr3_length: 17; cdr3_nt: TGTGCCTGGAGTGTACTTTCTCCCTCGATCTCTGGAAACACCATATATTTT; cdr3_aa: CAWSVLSPSISGNTIYF
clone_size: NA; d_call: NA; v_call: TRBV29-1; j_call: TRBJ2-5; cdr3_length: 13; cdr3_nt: TGCAGCGTTGAACCCCCTAAAGATGAGACCCAGTACTTC; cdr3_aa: CSVEPPKDETQYF
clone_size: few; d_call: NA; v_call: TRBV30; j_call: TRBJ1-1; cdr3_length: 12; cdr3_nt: TGTGCCTGGAGTGTCCAAATTGCTGAAGCTTTCTTT; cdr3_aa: CAWSVQIAEAFF
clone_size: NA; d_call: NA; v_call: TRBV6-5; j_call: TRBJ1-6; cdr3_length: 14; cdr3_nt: TGTGCCAGCAGGGGGACTGGCTATAATTCACCCCTCCACTTT; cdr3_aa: CASRGTGYNSPLHF
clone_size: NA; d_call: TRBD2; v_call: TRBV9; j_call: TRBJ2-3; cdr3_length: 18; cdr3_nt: TGTGCCAGCAGCGTAGGGACTAGCGGGATATCTAGCACAGATACGCAGTATTTT; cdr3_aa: CASSVGTSGISSTDTQYF
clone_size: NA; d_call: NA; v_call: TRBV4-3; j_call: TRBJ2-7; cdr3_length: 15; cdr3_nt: TGCGCCAGCAGCCAAGAGCTAAGCGGGCCCAGGGAGCAGTACTTC; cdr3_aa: CASSQELSGPREQYF
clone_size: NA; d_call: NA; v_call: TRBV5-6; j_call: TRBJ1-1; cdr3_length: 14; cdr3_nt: TGTGCCACCTGGCTTGGAAACAGTAACACTGAAGCTTTCTTT; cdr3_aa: CATWLGNSNTEAFF
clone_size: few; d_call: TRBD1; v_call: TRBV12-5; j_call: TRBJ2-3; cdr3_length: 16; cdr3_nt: TGTGCTAGTGGTCTACCCCTGACAGGGTTTTCAGATACGCAGTATTTT; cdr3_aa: CASGLPLTGFSDTQYF
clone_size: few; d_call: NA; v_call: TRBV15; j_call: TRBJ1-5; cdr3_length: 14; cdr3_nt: TGTGCCACCAGCGGTGGACCTCAGTATCAGCCCCAGCATTTT; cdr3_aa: CATSGGPQYQPQHF
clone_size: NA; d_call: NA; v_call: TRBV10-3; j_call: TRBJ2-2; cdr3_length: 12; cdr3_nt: TGTGCCATCCAAGGGCGCACCGGGGAGCTGTTTTTT; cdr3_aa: CAIQGRTGELFF
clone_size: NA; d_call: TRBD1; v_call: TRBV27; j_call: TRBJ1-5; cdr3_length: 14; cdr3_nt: TGTGCCAGCAGTTCAGACAGGGGTGGTCAGCCCCAGCATTTT; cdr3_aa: CASSSDRGGQPQHF
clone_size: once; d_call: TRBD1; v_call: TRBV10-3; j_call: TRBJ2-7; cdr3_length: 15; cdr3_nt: TGTGCCATCAGAAGAGGGACAGGGGGCTCCTACGAGCAGTACTTC; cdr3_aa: CAIRRGTGGSYEQYF
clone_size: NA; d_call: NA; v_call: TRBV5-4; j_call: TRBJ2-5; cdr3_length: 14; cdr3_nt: TGTGCCAGCAGCCCCCCAGGGATTCAAGAGACCCAGTACTTC; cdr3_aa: CASSPPGIQETQYF
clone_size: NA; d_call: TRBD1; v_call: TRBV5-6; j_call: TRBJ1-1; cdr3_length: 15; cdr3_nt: TGTGCCAGCAGCAAGGACAGGGGGCGAAGTACTGAAGCTTTCTTT; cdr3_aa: CASSKDRGRSTEAFF
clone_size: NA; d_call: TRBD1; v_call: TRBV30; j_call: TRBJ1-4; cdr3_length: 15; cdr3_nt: TGTGCCTGGAGTGTCCTTGTGGGACAGGATGAAAAACTGTTTTTT; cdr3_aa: CAWSVLVGQDEKLFF
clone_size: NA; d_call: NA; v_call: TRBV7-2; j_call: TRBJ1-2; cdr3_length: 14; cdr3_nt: TGTGCCAGCAGCAAAAAGGGGGTTAACTATGGCTACACCTTC; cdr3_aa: CASSKKGVNYGYTF
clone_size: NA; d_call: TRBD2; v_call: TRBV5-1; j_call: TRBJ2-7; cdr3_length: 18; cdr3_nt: TGCGCCAGCTCAATCTCGGGACTAGCGGGAGGTTCAACGGGGGAGCAGTACTTC; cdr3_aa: CASSISGLAGGSTGEQYF
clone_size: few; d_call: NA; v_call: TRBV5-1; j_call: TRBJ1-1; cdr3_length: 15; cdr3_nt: TGCGCCAGCAGCTTGGTAGGGGGACTGAACACTGAAGCTTTCTTT; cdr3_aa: CASSLVGGLNTEAFF
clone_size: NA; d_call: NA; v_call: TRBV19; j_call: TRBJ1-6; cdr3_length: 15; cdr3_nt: TGTGCCAGTAGTATGCCGGGACTGACGGATTCACCCCTCCACTTT; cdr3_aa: CASSMPGLTDSPLHF
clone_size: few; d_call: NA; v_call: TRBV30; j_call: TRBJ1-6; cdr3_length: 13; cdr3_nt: TGTGCCTGGGGGAGGGAATACAATTCACCCCTCCACTTT; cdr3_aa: CAWGREYNSPLHF
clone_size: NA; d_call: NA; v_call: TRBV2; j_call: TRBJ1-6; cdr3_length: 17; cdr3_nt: TGTGCCAGCAATGGCGGACTCTCTAGCTCCTATAATTCACCCCTCCACTTT; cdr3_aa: CASNGGLSSSYNSPLHF
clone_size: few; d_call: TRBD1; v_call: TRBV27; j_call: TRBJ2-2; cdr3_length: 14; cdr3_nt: TGTGCCTCCTGGGACAGGTCGAACACCGGGGAGCTGTTTTTT; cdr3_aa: CASWDRSNTGELFF
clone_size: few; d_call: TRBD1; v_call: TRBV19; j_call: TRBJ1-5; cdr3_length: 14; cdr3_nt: TGTGCCAGTAGTACCGTTACAGGGGATCAGCCCCAGCATTTT; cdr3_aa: CASSTVTGDQPQHF
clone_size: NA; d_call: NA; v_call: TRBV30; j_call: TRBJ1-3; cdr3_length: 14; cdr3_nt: TGTGCCTGGAGTTTAGGGAACTCTGGAAACACCATATATTTT; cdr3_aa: CAWSLGNSGNTIYF
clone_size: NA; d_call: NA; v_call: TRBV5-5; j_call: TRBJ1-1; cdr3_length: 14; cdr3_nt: TGTGCCAGCAGCTTAGCAGTCTCGAACACTGAAGCTTTCTTT; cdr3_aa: CASSLAVSNTEAFF